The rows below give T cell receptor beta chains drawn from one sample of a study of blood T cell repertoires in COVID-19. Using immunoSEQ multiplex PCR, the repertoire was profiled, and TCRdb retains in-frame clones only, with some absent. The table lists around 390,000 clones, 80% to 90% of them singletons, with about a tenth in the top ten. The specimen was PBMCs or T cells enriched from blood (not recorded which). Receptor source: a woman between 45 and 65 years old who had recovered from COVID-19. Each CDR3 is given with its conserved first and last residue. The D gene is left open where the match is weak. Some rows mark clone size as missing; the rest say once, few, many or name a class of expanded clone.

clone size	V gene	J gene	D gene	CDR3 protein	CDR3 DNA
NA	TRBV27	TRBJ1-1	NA	CASSLQSGVLSTEAFF	TGTGCCAGCAGTTTACAGTCAGGTGTATTGAGCACTGAAGCTTTCTTT
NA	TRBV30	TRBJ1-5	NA	CAWRGAGNQPQHF	TGTGCCTGGAGGGGGGCAGGTAATCAGCCCCAGCATTTT
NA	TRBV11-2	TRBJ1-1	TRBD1	CASSASTGILTEAFF	TGTGCCAGCAGCGCCTCGACAGGGATCCTCACTGAAGCTTTCTTT
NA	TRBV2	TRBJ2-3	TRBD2	CAAERGNTDTQYF	TGTGCCGCTGAGCGGGGCAACACAGATACGCAGTATTTT
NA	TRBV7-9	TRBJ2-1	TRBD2	CASSETGTSGGEFF	TGTGCCAGCAGCGAAACCGGGACTAGCGGGGGGGAGTTCTTC
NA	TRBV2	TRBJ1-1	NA	CASSEPRTVTEAFF	TGTGCCAGCAGTGAACCCCGGACAGTCACTGAAGCTTTCTTT
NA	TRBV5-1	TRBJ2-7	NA	CASSLVESSYEQYF	TGCGCCAGCAGCTTGGTAGAGTCCTCCTACGAGCAGTACTTC
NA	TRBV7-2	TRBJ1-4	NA	CASRTPASEKLFF	TGTGCCAGCAGGACCCCAGCTAGTGAAAAACTGTTTTTT
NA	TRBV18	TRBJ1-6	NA	CASSAENSPLHF	TGTGCCAGCTCGGCGGAGAATTCACCCCTCCACTTT
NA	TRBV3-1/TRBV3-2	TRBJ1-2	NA	CASSFGGDYGYTF	TGTGCCAGCAGCTTCGGAGGTGACTATGGCTACACCTTC
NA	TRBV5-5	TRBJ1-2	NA	CASSLEARNYGYTF	TGTGCCAGCAGCTTGGAAGCACGTAACTATGGCTACACCTTC
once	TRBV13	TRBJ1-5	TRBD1	CASSLRDRQNQPQHF	TGTGCCAGCAGCTTACGGGACAGACAGAATCAGCCCCAGCATTTT
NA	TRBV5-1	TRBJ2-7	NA	CASSPSGGHSYEQYF	TGCGCCAGCAGCCCCAGTGGGGGACACTCCTACGAGCAGTACTTC
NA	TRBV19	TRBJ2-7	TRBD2	CASSIAESGDDDEQYF	TGTGCCAGTAGTATAGCCGAGAGCGGGGATGACGACGAGCAGTACTTC
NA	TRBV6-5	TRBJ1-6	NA	CASSYVTGGNSPLHF	TGTGCCAGCAGTTACGTCACGGGGGGGAATTCACCCCTCCACTTT
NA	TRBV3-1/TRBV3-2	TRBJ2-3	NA	CASSDPGLRDTQYF	TGTGCCAGCAGCGACCCGGGACTTCGAGATACGCAGTATTTT
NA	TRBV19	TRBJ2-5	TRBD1	CASSRDRGRETQYF	TGTGCCAGTAGTCGGGACAGGGGGCGAGAGACCCAGTACTTC
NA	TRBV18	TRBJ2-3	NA	CASSRNIAESTDTQYF	TGTGCCAGCTCACGAAATATAGCGGAAAGCACAGATACGCAGTATTTT
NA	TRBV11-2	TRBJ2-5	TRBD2	CASSLGTRVETQYF	TGTGCCAGCAGCTTAGGGACTAGGGTGGAGACCCAGTACTTC
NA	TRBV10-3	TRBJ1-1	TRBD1	CAISGDREEAFF	TGTGCCATCAGTGGGGACAGGGAGGAGGCTTTCTTT
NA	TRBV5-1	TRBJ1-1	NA	CASSSNPIATGSGHTEAFF	TGCGCCAGCAGCTCCAACCCAATAGCGACAGGATCGGGGCACACTGAAGCTTTCTTT
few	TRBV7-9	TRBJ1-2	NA	CASSLGETGFNYGYTF	TGTGCCAGCAGCTTAGGGGAAACAGGATTTAACTATGGCTACACCTTC
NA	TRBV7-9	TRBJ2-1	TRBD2	CASSLERLAGRDEQFF	TGTGCCAGCAGCTTAGAGCGTCTAGCGGGTAGGGATGAGCAGTTCTTC
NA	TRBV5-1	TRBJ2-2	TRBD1	CASSLEGQGVTGELFF	TGCGCCAGCAGCTTGGAGGGACAGGGGGTCACCGGGGAGCTGTTTTTT
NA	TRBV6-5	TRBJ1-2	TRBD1	CASSAGTALYGYTF	TGTGCCAGCAGCGCCGGGACAGCACTCTATGGCTACACCTTC
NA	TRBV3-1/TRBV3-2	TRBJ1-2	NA	CASSQAGYGYTF	TGTGCCAGCAGCCAAGCGGGCTATGGCTACACCTTC
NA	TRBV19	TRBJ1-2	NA	CASSVRETDNYGYTF	TGTGCCAGTAGTGTTAGAGAAACCGATAACTATGGCTACACCTTC
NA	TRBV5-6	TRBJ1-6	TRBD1	CASSYRGNSPLHF	TGTGCCAGCAGCTACAGGGGTAATTCACCCCTCCACTTT